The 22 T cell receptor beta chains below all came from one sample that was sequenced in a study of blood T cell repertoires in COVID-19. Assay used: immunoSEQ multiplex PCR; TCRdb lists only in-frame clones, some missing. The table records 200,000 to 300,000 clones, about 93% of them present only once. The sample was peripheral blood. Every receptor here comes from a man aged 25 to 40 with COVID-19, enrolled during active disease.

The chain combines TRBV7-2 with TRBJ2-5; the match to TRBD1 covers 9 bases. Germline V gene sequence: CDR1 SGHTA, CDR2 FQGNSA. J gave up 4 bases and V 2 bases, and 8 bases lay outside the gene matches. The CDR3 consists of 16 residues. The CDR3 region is CASSLTLDRGGETQYF. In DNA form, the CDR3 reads TGTGCCAGCAGCTTAACCTTAGACAGGGGGGGAGAGACCCAGTACTTC.

The CDR3 region has the DNA TGCAGCGTTGGACAGGGGGAGGTCTATGGCTACACCTTC. This sequence encodes CSVGQGEVYGYTF. The chain carries TRBV29-1 and TRBJ1-2; 9 bases fit TRBD1. The CDR3 extends over 13 amino acids. The germline V gene encodes CDR1 SQVTM and CDR2 ANQGSEA. Losses at the gene ends were 4 bases for V and 4 bases for J; bases not matched to a gene: 4. The full variable domain, in which reference TRBV29-1 and TRBJ1-2 provide the parts outside the CDR3, is SAVISQKPSRDICQRGTSLTIQCQVDSQVTMMFWYRQQPGQSLTLIATANQGSEATYESGFVIDKFPISRPNLTFSTLTVSNMSPEDSSIYLCSVGQGEVYGYTFGSGTRLTVV.

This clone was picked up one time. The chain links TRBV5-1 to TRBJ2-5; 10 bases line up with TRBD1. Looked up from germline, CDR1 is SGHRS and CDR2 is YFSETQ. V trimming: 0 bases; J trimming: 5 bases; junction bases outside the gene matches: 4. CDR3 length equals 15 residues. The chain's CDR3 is CASSLGDRGLETQYF. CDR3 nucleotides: TGCGCCAGCAGCTTGGGGGACAGGGGTTTGGAGACCCAGTACTTC.

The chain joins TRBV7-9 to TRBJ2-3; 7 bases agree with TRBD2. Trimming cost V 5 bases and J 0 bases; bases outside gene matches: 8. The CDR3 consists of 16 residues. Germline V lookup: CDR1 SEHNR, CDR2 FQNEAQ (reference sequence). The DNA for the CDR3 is TGTGCCAGCAGCCCAAAGCGGGGACTTAGCACAGATACGCAGTATTTT. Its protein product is CASSPKRGLSTDTQYF.

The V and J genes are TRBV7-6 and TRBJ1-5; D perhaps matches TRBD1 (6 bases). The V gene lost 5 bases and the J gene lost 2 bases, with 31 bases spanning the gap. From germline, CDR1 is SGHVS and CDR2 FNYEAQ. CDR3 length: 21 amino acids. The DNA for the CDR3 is TGTGCCAGCAGCCTAACATTAAACCGGGACAAGGGGCGATACTGCAATCAGCCCCAGCATTTT. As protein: CASSLTLNRDKGRYCNQPQHF.

The CDR3 protein is CASSQVLGGSPLHF. CDR3 nucleotides: TGTGCCAGCAGCCAAGTTCTAGGAGGATCACCCCTCCACTTT. The chain combines TRBV14 with TRBJ1-6; D remains unclear. Trimming pared 1 base from V and 10 bases from J, leaving 11 bases between. CDR1 and CDR2 from the germline V gene are SGHDN and FVKESK. The CDR3 runs to 14 residues. Combining the CDR3 with reference TRBV14 and TRBJ1-6 gives the whole variable domain EAGVTQFPSHSVIEKGQTVTLRCDPISGHDNLYWYRRVMGKEIKFLLHFVKESKQDESGMPNNRFLAERTGGTYSTLKVQPAELEDSGVYFCASSQVLGGSPLHFGNGTRLTVT.

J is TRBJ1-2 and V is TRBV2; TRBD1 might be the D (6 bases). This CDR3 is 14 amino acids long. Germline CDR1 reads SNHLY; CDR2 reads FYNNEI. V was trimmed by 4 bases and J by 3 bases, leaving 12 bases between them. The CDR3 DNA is TGTGCCAGCAGTGCGACAGGATCCGACTATGGCTACACCTTC. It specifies CASSATGSDYGYTF. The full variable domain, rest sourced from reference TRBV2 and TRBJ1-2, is EPEVTQTPSHQVTQMGQEVILRCVPISNHLYFYWYRQILGQKVEFLVSFYNNEISEKSEIFDDQFSVERPDGSNFTLKIRSTKLEDSAMYFCASSATGSDYGYTFGSGTRLTVV.

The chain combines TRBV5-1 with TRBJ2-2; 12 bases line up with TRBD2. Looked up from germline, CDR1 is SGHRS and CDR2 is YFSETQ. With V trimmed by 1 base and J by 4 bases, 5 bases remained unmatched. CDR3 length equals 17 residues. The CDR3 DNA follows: TGCGCCAGCAGCTTGAAACTAGCGGGGGGTTCCACCGGGGAGCTGTTTTTT. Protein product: CASSLKLAGGSTGELFF.

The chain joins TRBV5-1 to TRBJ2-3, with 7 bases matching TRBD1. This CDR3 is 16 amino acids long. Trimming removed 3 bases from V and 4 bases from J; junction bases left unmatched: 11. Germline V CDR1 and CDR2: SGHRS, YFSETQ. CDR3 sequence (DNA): TGCGCCAGCAGCTCTGGAGACAGGGTAGGCGCAGATACGCAGTATTTT. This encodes CASSSGDRVGADTQYF. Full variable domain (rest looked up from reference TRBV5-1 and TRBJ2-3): KAGVTQTPRYLIKTRGQQVTLSCSPISGHRSVSWYQQTPGQGLQFLFEYFSETQRNKGNFPGRFSGRQFSNSRSEMNVSTLELGDSALYLCASSSGDRVGADTQYFGPGTRLTVL.

CDR3 amino acids: CASSGILLSGANVLTF. The CDR3 nucleotides read TGTGCCAGCAGCGGTATTCTCTTATCTGGGGCCAACGTCCTGACTTTC. This chain uses TRBV9 with TRBJ2-6; D unresolved. V was clipped by 3 bases and J by 1 base, with 11 bases between them. Germline assignment: CDR1 SGDLS and CDR2 YYNGEE. CDR3 length equals 16 residues.

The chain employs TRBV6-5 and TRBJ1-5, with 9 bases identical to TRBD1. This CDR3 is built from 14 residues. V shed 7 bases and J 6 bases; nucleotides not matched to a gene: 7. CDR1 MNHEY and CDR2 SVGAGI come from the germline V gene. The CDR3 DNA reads TGTGCCAGCACCGGACAGGGGCCGGCTCAGCCCCAGCATTTT. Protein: CASTGQGPAQPQHF.

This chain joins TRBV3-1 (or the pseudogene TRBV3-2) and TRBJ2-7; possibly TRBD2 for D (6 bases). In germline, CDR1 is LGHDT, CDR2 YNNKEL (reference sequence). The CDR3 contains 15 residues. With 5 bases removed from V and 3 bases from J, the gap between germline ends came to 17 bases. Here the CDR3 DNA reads TGTGCCAGCAGCTCCCGGGACTCAAAAATCTACGAGCAGTACTTC. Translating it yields CASSSRDSKIYEQYF.

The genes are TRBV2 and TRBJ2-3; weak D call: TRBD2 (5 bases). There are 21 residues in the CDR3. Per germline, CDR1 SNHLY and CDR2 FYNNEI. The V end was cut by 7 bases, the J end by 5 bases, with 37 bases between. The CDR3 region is CASTETPPARARLHEEDTQYF. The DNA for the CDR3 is TGTGCCAGCACCGAGACCCCCCCCGCGCGGGCCAGGCTTCACGAGGAAGATACGCAGTATTTT.

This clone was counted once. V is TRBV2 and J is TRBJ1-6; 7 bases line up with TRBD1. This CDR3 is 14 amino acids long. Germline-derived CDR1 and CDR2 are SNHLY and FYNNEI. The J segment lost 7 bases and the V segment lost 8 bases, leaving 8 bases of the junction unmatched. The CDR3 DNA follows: TGTGCCAGCGGGAGACAGGGCGTCAATTCACCCCTCCACTTT. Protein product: CASGRQGVNSPLHF.

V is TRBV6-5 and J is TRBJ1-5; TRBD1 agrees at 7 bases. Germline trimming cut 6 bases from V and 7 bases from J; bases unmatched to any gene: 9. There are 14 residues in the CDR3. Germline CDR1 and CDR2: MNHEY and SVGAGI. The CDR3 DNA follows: TGTGCCAGCAGCGACGCAGGGGGTCGGCAGCCCCAGCATTTT. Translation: CASSDAGGRQPQHF.

The CDR3 DNA reads TGCAGTGCTAATGACGGGGGCTACGAGCAGTACTTC. Its protein product is CSANDGGYEQYF. This sequence joins TRBV20-1 and TRBJ2-7, with D perhaps TRBD2 (6 bases). The CDR3 sequence is 12 residues long. Germline assignment: CDR1 DFQATT and CDR2 SNEGSKA (reference sequence). Trimming stripped 4 bases from V and 3 bases from J, with 10 bases between.

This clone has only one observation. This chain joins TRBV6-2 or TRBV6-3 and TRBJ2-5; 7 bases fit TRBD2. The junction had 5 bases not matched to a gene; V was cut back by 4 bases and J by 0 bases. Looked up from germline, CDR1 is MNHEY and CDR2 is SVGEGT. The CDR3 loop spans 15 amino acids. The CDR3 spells CASSSSGIYQETQYF. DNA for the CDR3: TGTGCCAGCAGTTCAAGCGGGATCTACCAAGAGACCCAGTACTTC.

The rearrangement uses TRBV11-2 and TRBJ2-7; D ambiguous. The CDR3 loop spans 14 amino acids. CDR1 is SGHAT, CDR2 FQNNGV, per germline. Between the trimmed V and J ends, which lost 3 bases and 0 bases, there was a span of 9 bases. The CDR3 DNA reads TGTGCCAGCAGCTTTGCACTGAGCTCCTACGAGCAGTACTTC. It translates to CASSFALSSYEQYF.

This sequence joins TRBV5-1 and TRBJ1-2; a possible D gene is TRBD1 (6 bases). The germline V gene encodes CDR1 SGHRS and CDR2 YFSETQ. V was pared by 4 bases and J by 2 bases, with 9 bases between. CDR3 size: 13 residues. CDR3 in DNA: TGCGCCAGCAGCCAGGGGTCCAACTATGGCTACACCTTC. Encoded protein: CASSQGSNYGYTF.

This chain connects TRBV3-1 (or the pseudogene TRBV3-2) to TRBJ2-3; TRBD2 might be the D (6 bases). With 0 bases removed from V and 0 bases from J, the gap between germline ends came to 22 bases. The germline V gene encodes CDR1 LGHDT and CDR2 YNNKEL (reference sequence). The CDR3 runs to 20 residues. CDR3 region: CASSQDSVGFRGTSTDTQYF. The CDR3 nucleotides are TGTGCCAGCAGCCAAGATTCTGTAGGATTCCGGGGGACTAGCACAGATACGCAGTATTTT.

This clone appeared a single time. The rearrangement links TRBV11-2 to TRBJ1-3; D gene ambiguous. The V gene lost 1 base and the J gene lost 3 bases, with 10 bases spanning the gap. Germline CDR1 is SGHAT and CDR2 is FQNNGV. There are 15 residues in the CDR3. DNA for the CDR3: TGTGCCAGCAGCTTAGCAGGAGGGAGTGGAAACACCATATATTTT. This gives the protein CASSLAGGSGNTIYF. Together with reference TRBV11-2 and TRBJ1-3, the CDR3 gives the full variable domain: EAGVAQSPRYKIIEKRQSVAFWCNPISGHATLYWYQQILGQGPKLLIQFQNNGVVDDSQLPKDRFSAERLKGVDSTLKIQPAKLEDSAVYLCASSLAGGSGNTIYFGEGSWLTVV.

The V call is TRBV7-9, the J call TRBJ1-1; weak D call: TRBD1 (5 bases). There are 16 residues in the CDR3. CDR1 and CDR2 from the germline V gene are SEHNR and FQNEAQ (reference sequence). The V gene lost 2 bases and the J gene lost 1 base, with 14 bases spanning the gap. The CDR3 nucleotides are TGTGCCAGCAGCTTATGGCCCCAGGGCTGGAACACTGAAGCTTTCTTT. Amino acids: CASSLWPQGWNTEAFF.